Shown below are 7 T cell receptor beta chains from a single sample sequenced in a study of blood T cell repertoires in COVID-19. TCRdb's copy holds only in-frame clones and misses some; the assay was immunoSEQ multiplex PCR. The repertoire has approximately 70,000 clones, more than 85% of them found once; the top ten carry around 2.6%. Sequencing was performed on peripheral blood. The receptor set was obtained from a man aged 50 to 59 with COVID-19, enrolled during active disease.

This clone has a handful of counts. The V gene is TRBV6-1, the J gene TRBJ2-1, with TRBD2 matching 7 bases. CDR1 MNHNS and CDR2 SASEGT come from the germline V gene. J lost 4 bases, V lost 3 bases, and 0 bases had no gene match. The CDR3 spans 13 residues. The CDR3 spells CASSEREYNEQFF. The CDR3 DNA reads as TGTGCCAGCAGTGAGCGGGAGTACAATGAGCAGTTCTTC.

The rearrangement links TRBV10-3 to TRBJ2-7; TRBD1 might be the D (6 bases). The V gene lost 3 bases and the J gene lost 0 bases, with 9 bases spanning the gap. This CDR3 is built from 14 residues. CDR1 is ENHRY, CDR2 SYGVKD, per germline. As DNA, the CDR3 is TGTGCCATCAGTGATACAGGGATCTCCTACGAGCAGTACGTC. This codes for CAISDTGISYEQYV.

The rearrangement uses TRBV9 and TRBJ2-2; 8 bases are shared with TRBD2. Germline CDR1 and CDR2: SGDLS and YYNGEE. The junction had 8 bases not matched to a gene; V was cut back by 6 bases and J by 7 bases. The CDR3 sequence is 14 residues long. The CDR3 DNA reads TGTGCCAGCACACCGGGAGGGGTAGGCGGGGAGCTGTTTTTT. This codes for CASTPGGVGGELFF.

This clone appeared a single time. The genes are TRBV29-1 and TRBJ2-3; possible D gene TRBD1, 7 bases. The CDR3 contains 14 residues. V lost 6 bases to trimming and J lost 2 bases, with 15 bases between them. Per germline, CDR1 SQVTM and CDR2 ANQGSEA. CDR3 DNA: TGCAGCGTGACTACAGGGGACTCCACAGATACGCAGTATTTT. Its translation: CSVTTGDSTDTQYF.

V is TRBV6-1 and J is TRBJ2-1; 12 nucleotides agree with TRBD2. Germline lookup yields CDR1 MNHNS and CDR2 SASEGT. This CDR3 has 16 residues. The junction had 10 bases not matched to a gene; V was cut back by 4 bases and J by 9 bases. The DNA of the CDR3 is TGTGCCAGCAGTGCGGGATGGGGACTAGCGGGTCGTGAGCAGTTCTTC. Translation gives CASSAGWGLAGREQFF.

This clone was recorded once. The chain is built from TRBV10-1 and TRBJ2-3; 7 nucleotides agree with TRBD2. From germline, CDR1 is WNHNN and CDR2 SYGVQD (reference sequence). V shed 7 bases and J 0 bases; nucleotides not matched to a gene: 13. The CDR3 spans 17 residues. This chain's CDR3 is CASIGPSGYTSTDTQYF. The CDR3 nucleotides read TGCGCCAGCATTGGTCCTAGCGGATATACTAGCACAGATACGCAGTATTTT.

The chain carries TRBV7-2 and TRBJ1-2, with D tentatively TRBD1 (6 bases). The CDR3 totals 14 residues. CDR1 and CDR2 from the germline V gene are SGHTA and FQGNSA. V was pared by 5 bases and J by 1 base, with 11 bases between. The CDR3 protein is CASSRTGINYGYTF. The CDR3 coding sequence is TGTGCCAGCAGCCGTACAGGGATTAACTATGGCTACACCTTC.